The present entry profiles one TCR beta chain with its context. As yet, its antigen is unknown. About 37,500 genome equivalents of blood DNA were amplified for TRB. These data come from a study of T cell clusters in autoimmune cytopenias. Overall study: Healthy donor controls had a mean age of about 50 years and median age of 59 years.

Multiplex touch-down PCR amplified TRB using TRB-A and TRB-B pools in one tube. TCRdb reprocessed the multiplex PCR reads and reports one entry per CDR3 protein, with no DNA. This sample's clone table lists some 11,000 distinct CDR3 sequences. Findings of the study overall: Clustering suggested that physiological T cell clusters were missing in primary autoimmune cytopenia patients. A dominant lymphoma-associated repertoire apparently masked the cluster-lack signature in secondary cytopenia versus chronic lymphocytic leukemia.

This sample was shared with a second study, whose subject was T cell repertoires in aging, cancer and after chemotherapy. Per that paper: About 9 million TCR reads made up the full dataset.

The specimen was peripheral blood. This TCR was recovered from a human donor in good health.

The CDR3 here is CASSLASGQVAEQYF. The V gene is TRBV5-6, the J gene TRBJ2-7; TCRdb outputs TRBD1, but without DNA this stays unchecked. The germline gives CDR1 SGHDT, CDR2 YYEEEE. The CDR3 runs to 15 residues. Variable domain in full (rest from reference TRBV5-6 and TRBJ2-7): DAGVTQSPTHLIKTRGQQVTLRCSPKSGHDTVSWYQQALGQGPQFIFQYYEEEERQRGNFPDRFSGHQFPNYSSELNVNALLLGDSALYLCASSLASGQVAEQYFGPGTRLTVT.